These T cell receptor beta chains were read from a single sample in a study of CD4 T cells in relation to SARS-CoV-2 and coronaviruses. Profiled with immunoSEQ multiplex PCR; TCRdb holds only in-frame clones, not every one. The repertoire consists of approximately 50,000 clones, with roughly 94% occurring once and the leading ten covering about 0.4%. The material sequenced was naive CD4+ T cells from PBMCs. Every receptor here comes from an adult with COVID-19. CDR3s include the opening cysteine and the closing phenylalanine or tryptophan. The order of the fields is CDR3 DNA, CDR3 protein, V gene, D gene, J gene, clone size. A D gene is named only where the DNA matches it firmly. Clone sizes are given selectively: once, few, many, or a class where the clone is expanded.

TGTGCCTGGGGGCGTCCCTGGGGGTCTTCAACAGATACGCAGTATTTT	CAWGRPWGSSTDTQYF	TRBV30	-	TRBJ2-3	once
TGTGCCAGCAGTGATTTAGCGGGCTCCTACAATGAGCAGTTCTTC	CASSDLAGSYNEQFF	TRBV6-4	TRBD2	TRBJ2-1	-
TGCGCCAGCAGCCATTCTCCCAAGGCGGCTAGCGCCCTTCCGATTCCCTACGAGCAGTACTTC	CASSHSPKAASALPIPYEQYF	TRBV10-2	-	TRBJ2-7	-
TGTGCCAGCAGGGGACAGCTCTACGAGCAGTACTTC	CASRGQLYEQYF	TRBV2	TRBD1	TRBJ2-7	-
TGTGCCTGGGGACAGCTCTCCTACGAGCAGTACTTC	CAWGQLSYEQYF	TRBV30	-	TRBJ2-7	-
TGCGCCAGCAGCCAAGCGGGAGGTGGAGAGACCCAGTACTTC	CASSQAGGGETQYF	TRBV4-3	TRBD2	TRBJ2-5	few
TGCAGTGCGAGAAGGAACACTGAAGCTTTCTTT	CSARRNTEAFF	TRBV20-1	-	TRBJ1-1	-
TGTGCCAGCCGAATAACAGGGGAAGAGCAGTACTTC	CASRITGEEQYF	TRBV28	TRBD1	TRBJ2-7	-
TGTGCCAGCAGGCCCCGACTAGCGAGAAGCGAGCAGTACTTC	CASRPRLARSEQYF	TRBV2	TRBD2	TRBJ2-7	-
TGTGCCAGCAGCCATTTAAGCTCCGAGCAGTACTTC	CASSHLSSEQYF	TRBV3-1/TRBV3-2	-	TRBJ2-7	-
TGTGCCAGCTCACCACCTAGCGAATACAATGAGCAGTTCTTC	CASSPPSEYNEQFF	TRBV18	-	TRBJ2-1	-
TGTGCCATCAGGCCGGGACTAGCGGGAGAAGAGCAGTACTTC	CAIRPGLAGEEQYF	TRBV10-3	TRBD2	TRBJ2-7	-
TGTGCCAGCAGCGTAGGGGACGGACCCTACGAGCAGTACTTC	CASSVGDGPYEQYF	TRBV9	-	TRBJ2-7	few
TGTGCCATCAGTGATTGGGCGGAGTCCGGTGAGCAGTTCTTC	CAISDWAESGEQFF	TRBV10-3	-	TRBJ2-1	-
TGTGCCAGCTCAGAGGGGGCCACAGATACGCAGTATTTT	CASSEGATDTQYF	TRBV18	TRBD1	TRBJ2-3	-
TGTGCCAGCAGTTACGGAGTTGAGCAGTTCTTC	CASSYGVEQFF	TRBV12-3/TRBV12-4	-	TRBJ2-1	-
TGTGCCAGCAGCACCCGGCGGCCTACGGCCTACGAGCAGTACTTC	CASSTRRPTAYEQYF	TRBV27	-	TRBJ2-7	-